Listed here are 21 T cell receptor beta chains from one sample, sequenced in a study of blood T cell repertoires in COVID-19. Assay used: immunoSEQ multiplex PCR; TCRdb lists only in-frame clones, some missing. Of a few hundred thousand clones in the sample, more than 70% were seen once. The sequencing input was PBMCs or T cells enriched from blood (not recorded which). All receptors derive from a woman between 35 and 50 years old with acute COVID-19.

This CDR3 reads CASIPGGATDTQYF. The CDR3 DNA reads TGTGCCAGCATTCCCGGGGGGGCGACAGATACGCAGTATTTT. The V call is TRBV6-6, the J call TRBJ2-3, with 8 bases that match TRBD2. The V segment lost 7 bases and the J segment 3 bases; nucleotides outside the gene matches: 6. Germline V lookup: CDR1 MNHNY, CDR2 SVGAGI (reference sequence). The CDR3 spans 14 residues.

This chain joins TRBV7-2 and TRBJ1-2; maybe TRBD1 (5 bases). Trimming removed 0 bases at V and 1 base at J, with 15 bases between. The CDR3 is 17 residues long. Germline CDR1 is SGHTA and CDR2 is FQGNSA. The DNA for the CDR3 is TGTGCCAGCAGCTTAGCGGTCAGGGAGGCCCGTAACTATGGCTACACCTTC. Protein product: CASSLAVREARNYGYTF.

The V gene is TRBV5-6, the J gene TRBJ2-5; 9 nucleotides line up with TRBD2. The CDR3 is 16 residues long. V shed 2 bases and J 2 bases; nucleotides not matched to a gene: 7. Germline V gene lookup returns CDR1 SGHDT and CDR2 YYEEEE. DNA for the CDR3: TGTGCCAGCAGCTTTGGGCCTAGCGGGACTCAAGAGACCCAGTACTTC. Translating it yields CASSFGPSGTQETQYF.

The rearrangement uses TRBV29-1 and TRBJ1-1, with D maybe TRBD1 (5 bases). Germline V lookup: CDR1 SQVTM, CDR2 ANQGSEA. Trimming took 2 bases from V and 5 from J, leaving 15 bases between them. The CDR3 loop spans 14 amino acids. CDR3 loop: CSVEQGGRGTEAFF. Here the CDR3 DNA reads TGCAGCGTTGAACAGGGCGGAAGGGGTACTGAAGCTTTCTTT.

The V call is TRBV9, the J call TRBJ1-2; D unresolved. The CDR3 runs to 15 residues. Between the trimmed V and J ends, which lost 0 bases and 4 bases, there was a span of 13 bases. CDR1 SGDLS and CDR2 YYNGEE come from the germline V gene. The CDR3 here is CASSVAGLSFYGYTF. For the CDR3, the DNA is TGTGCCAGCAGCGTAGCCGGGTTGTCCTTCTATGGCTACACCTTC. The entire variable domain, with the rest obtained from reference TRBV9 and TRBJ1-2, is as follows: DSGVTQTPKHLITATGQRVTLRCSPRSGDLSVYWYQQSLDQGLQFLIQYYNGEERAKGNILERFSAQQFPDLHSELNLSSLELGDSALYFCASSVAGLSFYGYTFGSGTRLTVV.

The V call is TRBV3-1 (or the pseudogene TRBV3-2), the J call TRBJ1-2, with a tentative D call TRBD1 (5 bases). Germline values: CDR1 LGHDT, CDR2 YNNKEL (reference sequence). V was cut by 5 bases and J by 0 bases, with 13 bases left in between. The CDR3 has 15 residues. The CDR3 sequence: CASSLRQPTNYGYTF. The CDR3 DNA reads TGTGCCAGCAGCTTGAGACAGCCAACTAACTATGGCTACACCTTC.

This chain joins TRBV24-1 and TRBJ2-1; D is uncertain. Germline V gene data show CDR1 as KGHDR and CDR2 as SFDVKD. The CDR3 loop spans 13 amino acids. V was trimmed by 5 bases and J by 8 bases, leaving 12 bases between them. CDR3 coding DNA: TGTGCCACCAGTGCTTCCCTAGGTTATGAGCAGTTCTTC. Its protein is CATSASLGYEQFF.

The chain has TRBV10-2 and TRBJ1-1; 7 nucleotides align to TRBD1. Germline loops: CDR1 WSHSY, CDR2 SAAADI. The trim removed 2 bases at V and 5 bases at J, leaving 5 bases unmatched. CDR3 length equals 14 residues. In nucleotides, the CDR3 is TGCGCCAGCAGTGAGGGAGGGGGCGCGACTGAAGCTTTCTTT. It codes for CASSEGGGATEAFF.

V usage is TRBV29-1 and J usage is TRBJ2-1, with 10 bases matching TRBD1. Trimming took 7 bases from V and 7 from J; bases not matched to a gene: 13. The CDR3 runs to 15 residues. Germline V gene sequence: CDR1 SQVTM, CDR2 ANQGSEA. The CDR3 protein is CSGDAPDRGGNEQFF. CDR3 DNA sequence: TGCAGCGGAGACGCCCCGGACAGGGGGGGAAATGAGCAGTTCTTC.

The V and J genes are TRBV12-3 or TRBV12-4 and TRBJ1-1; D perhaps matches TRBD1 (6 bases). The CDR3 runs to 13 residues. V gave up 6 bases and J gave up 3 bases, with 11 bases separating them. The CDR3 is CASSRTVYTEAFF. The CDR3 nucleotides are TGTGCCAGCAGCCGGACAGTATACACTGAAGCTTTCTTT.

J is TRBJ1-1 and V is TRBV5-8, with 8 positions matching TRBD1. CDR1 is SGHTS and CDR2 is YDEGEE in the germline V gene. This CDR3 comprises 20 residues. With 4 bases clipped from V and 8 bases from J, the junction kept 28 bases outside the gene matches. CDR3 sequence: CASSPRAGGAERAGAPEAFF. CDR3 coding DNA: TGTGCCAGCAGCCCCCGGGCAGGGGGCGCCGAGAGGGCTGGGGCGCCCGAAGCTTTCTTT.

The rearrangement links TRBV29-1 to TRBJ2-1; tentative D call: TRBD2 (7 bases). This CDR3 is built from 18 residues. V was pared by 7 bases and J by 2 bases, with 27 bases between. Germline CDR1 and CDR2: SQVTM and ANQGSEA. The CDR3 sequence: CSASRRGATNLAYNEQFF. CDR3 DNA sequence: TGCAGCGCCTCGCGTCGGGGGGCCACGAACTTAGCCTACAATGAGCAGTTCTTC.

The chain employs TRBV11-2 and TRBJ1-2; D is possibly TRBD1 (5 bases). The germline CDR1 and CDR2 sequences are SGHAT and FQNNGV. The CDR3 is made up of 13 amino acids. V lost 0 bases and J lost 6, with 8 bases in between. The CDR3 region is CASSLEKGDGYTF. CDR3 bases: TGTGCCAGCAGCTTAGAAAAAGGGGATGGCTACACCTTC.

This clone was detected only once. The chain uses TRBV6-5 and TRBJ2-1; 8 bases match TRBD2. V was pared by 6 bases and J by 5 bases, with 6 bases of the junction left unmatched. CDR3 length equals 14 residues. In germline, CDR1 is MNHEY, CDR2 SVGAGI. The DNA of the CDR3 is TGTGCCAGCAGGGGCGGGGGGCCGCACAATGAGCAGTTCTTC. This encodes CASRGGGPHNEQFF.

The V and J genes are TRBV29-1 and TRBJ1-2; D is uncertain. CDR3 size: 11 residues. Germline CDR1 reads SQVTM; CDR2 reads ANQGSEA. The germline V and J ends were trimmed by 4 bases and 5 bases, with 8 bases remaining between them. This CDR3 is CSVVRSYGYTF. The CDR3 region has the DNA TGCAGCGTTGTACGGTCTTATGGCTACACCTTC.

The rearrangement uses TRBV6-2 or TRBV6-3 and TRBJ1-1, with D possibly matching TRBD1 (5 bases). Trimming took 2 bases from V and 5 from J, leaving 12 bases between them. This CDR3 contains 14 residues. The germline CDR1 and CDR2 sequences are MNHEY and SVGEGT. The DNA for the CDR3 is TGTGCCAGCAGTTACCCCCAGGGAAAAACTGAAGCTTTCTTT. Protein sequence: CASSYPQGKTEAFF.

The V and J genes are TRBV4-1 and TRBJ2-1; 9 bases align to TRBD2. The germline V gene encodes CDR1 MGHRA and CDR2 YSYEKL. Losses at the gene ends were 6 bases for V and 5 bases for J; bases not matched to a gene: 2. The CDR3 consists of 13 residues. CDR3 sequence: CASRLAGHNEQFF. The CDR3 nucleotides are TGCGCCAGCAGACTAGCGGGTCACAATGAGCAGTTCTTC.

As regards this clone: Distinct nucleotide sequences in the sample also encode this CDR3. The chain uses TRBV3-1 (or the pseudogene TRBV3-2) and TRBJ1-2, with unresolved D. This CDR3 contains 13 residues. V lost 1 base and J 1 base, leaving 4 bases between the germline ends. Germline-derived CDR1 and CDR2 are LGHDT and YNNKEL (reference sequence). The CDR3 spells CASSQGHNYGYTF. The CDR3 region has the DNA TGTGCCAGCAGCCAAGGGCATAACTATGGCTACACCTTC.

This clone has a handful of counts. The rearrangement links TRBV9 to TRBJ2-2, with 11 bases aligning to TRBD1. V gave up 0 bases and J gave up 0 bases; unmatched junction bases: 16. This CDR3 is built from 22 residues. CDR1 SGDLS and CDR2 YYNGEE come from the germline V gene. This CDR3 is CASSVAGVGRTGGDSNTGELFF. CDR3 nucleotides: TGTGCCAGCAGCGTAGCCGGAGTTGGCAGGACAGGGGGCGATTCGAACACCGGGGAGCTGTTTTTT.

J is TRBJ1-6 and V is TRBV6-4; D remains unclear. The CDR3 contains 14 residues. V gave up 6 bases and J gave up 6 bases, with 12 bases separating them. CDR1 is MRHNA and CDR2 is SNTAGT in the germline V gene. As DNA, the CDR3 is TGTGCCAGCAGCCAATCTCCGGGTAATTCACCCCTCCACTTT. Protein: CASSQSPGNSPLHF.

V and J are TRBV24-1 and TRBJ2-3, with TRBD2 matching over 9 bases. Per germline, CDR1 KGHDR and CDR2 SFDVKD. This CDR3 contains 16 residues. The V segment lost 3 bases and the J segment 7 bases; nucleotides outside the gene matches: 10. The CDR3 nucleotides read TGTGCCACCAGTGATCCTGCGGCTAGCGGGGACTATACGCAGTATTTT. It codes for CATSDPAASGDYTQYF.